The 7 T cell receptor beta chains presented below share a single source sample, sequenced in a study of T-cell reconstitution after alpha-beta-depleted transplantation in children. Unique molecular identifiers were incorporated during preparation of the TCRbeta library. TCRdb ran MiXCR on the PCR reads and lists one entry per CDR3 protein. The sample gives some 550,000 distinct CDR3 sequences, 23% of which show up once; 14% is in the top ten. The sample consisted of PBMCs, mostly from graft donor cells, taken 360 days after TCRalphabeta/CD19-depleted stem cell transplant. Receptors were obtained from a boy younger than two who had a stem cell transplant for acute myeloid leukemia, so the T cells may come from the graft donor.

The CDR3 DNA sequence: TGTGCCAGCAGCCCCCCTAGTGGGCGCTCACCCCTCCACTTT. Its translation is CASSPPSGRSPLHF. The rearrangement uses TRBV3-1 and TRBJ1-6; D uncertain. The V and J ends lost 4 bases and 10 bases respectively, with 14 bases between them. The CDR3 runs to 14 residues. Germline-derived CDR1 and CDR2 are LGHDT and YNNKEL (reference sequence).

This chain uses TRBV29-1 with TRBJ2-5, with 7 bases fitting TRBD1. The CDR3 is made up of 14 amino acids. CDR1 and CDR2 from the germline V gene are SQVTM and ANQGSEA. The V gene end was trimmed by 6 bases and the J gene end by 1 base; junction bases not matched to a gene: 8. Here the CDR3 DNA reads TGCAGCGTCCTTAGGGACAGACCCCAAGAGACCCAGTACTTC. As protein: CSVLRDRPQETQYF.

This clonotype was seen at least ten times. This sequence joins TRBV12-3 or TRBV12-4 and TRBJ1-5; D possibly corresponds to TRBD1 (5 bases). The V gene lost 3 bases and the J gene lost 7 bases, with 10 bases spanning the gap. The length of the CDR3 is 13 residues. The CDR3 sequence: CASSFGRVQPQHF. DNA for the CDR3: TGTGCCAGCAGTTTCGGCAGGGTGCAGCCCCAGCATTTT.

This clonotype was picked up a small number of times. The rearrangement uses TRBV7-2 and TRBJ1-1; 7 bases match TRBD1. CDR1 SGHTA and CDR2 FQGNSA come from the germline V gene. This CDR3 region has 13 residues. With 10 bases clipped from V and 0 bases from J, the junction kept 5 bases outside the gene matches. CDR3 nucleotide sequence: TGTGCCACGGGACAGTCCGTGAACACTGAAGCTTTCTTT. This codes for CATGQSVNTEAFF.

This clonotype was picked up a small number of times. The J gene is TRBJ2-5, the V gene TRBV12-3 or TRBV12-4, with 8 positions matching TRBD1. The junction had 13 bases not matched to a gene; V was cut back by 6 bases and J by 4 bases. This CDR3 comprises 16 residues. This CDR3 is CASSTTSDRVRETQYF. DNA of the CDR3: TGTGCCAGCAGCACAACCTCGGACAGGGTGAGAGAGACCCAGTACTTC.

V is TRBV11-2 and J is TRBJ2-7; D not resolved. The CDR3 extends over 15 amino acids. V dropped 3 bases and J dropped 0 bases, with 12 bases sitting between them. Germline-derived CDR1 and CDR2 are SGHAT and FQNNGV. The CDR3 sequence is CASSFAETSSYEQYV. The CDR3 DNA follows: TGTGCCAGCAGCTTCGCAGAAACAAGCTCCTACGAGCAGTACGTC.

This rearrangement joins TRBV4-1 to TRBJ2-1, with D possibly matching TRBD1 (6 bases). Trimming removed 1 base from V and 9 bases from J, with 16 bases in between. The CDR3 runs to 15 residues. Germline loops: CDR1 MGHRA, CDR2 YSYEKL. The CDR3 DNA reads TGCGCCAGCAGCCAAGTGGGGGCCCTACATGGTGAGCAGTTCTTC. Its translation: CASSQVGALHGEQFF.